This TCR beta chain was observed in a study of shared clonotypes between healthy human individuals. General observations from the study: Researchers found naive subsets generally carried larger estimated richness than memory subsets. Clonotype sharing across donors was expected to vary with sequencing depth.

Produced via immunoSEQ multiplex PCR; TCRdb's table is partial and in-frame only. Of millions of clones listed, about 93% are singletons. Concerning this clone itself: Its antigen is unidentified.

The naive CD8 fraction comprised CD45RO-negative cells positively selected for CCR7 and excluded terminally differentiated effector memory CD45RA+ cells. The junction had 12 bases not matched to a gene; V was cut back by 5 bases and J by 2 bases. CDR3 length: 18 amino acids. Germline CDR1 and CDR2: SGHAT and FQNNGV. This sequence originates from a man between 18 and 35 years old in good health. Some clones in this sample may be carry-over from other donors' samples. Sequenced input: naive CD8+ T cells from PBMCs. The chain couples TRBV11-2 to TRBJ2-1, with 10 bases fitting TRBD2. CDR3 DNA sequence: TGTGCCAGCAGCCCGAAGAGCACTAGCGGGACTACCTACAATGAGCAGTTCTTC. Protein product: CASSPKSTSGTTYNEQFF.